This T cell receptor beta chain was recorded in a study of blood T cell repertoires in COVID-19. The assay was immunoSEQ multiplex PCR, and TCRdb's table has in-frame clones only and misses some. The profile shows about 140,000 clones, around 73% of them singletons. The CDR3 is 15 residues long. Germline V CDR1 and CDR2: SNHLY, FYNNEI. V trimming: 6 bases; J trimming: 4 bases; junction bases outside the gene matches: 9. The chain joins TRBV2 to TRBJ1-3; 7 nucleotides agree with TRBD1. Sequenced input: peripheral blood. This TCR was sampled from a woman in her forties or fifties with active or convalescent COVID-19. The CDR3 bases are TGTGCCAGCAGGATAGCCGGGACAGAAGGAAACACCATATATTTT. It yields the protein CASRIAGTEGNTIYF.